Each of the 15 T cell receptor beta chains below was sequenced from the same sample in a study of cytomegalovirus exposure and HLA in healthy donors. The protocol was immunoSEQ multiplex PCR, while the TCRdb copy is restricted to in-frame clones and leaves out a portion. The sample lists around 150,000 clones, 90% to 97% seen once, with under 0.9% in the top ten. The sequencing input was PBMCs. Every receptor here comes from a woman aged 18-29 years in good health and CMV-seronegative.

This clone was counted a single time. The genes are TRBV19 and TRBJ1-6; D gene unclear. CDR1 is LNHDA and CDR2 is SQIVND in the germline V gene (reference sequence). The germline V and J ends were trimmed by 1 base and 6 bases, with 10 bases remaining between them. The CDR3 extends over 15 amino acids. The CDR3 here is CASSIGEGGNSPLHF. CDR3 DNA sequence: TGTGCCAGTAGTATAGGGGAGGGCGGTAATTCACCCCTCCACTTT. The full variable domain, completed using reference TRBV19 and TRBJ1-6, is DGGITQSPKYLFRKEGQNVTLSCEQNLNHDAMYWYRQDPGQGLRLIYYSQIVNDFQKGDIAEGYSVSREKKESFPLTVTSAQKNPTAFYLCASSIGEGGNSPLHFGNGTRLTVT.

This chain uses TRBV6-5 with TRBJ2-3; a possible D gene is TRBD2 (6 bases). The CDR3 has 14 residues. Looked up from germline, CDR1 is MNHEY and CDR2 is SVGAGI. V was clipped by 5 bases and J by 6 bases, with 15 bases between them. CDR3 DNA: TGTGCCAGCAGTCCCCGACTAGGGTTCGATACGCAGTATTTT. Translating it yields CASSPRLGFDTQYF.

The gene calls are TRBV5-4 and TRBJ2-1; 7 bases line up with TRBD1. CDR1 and CDR2 from the germline V gene are SGHNT and YYREEE (reference sequence). The CDR3 spans 14 residues. The V gene end was trimmed by 4 bases and the J gene end by 2 bases; junction bases not matched to a gene: 3. Here the CDR3 reads CASSPRGTYNEQFF. Written as DNA, the CDR3 is TGTGCCAGCAGCCCCAGGGGGACCTACAATGAGCAGTTCTTC.

V gene TRBV5-6 combines with J gene TRBJ1-6; 12 nucleotides match TRBD1. Germline V gives CDR1 SGHDT, CDR2 YYEEEE. The CDR3 extends over 15 amino acids. J was trimmed by 7 bases and V by 4 bases; bases with no gene match: 3. CDR3 nucleotide sequence: TGTGCCAGCAGCGAAGGGACAGGGGGCAATTCACCCCTCCACTTT. Translated: CASSEGTGGNSPLHF. The entire variable domain, with the rest obtained from reference TRBV5-6 and TRBJ1-6, is as follows: DAGVTQSPTHLIKTRGQQVTLRCSPKSGHDTVSWYQQALGQGPQFIFQYYEEEERQRGNFPDRFSGHQFPNYSSELNVNALLLGDSALYLCASSEGTGGNSPLHFGNGTRLTVT.

The gene calls are TRBV7-2 and TRBJ2-7, with D perhaps matching TRBD1 (5 bases). The CDR3 has 15 amino acids. The germline CDR1 and CDR2 sequences are SGHTA and FQGNSA. V dropped 4 bases and J dropped 2 bases, with 15 bases sitting between them. The CDR3 region is CASSSQKGPPYEQYF. Written as DNA, the CDR3 is TGTGCCAGCAGCTCCCAAAAGGGGCCCCCCTACGAGCAGTACTTC.

This sequence joins TRBV5-1 and TRBJ2-7; D might be TRBD1 (6 bases). The CDR3 covers 14 residues. V dropped 0 bases and J dropped 3 bases, with 10 bases sitting between them. Germline assignment: CDR1 SGHRS and CDR2 YFSETQ. Written as DNA, the CDR3 is TGCGCCAGCAGCTTGGACAGGGTTGACTACGAGCAGTACTTC. Its protein is CASSLDRVDYEQYF. Drawing the rest from reference TRBV5-1 and TRBJ2-7, the complete variable domain is KAGVTQTPRYLIKTRGQQVTLSCSPISGHRSVSWYQQTPGQGLQFLFEYFSETQRNKGNFPGRFSGRQFSNSRSEMNVSTLELGDSALYLCASSLDRVDYEQYFGPGTRLTVT.

This chain joins TRBV27 and TRBJ1-1; D is possibly TRBD1 (6 bases). Trimming stripped 2 bases from V and 1 base from J, with 11 bases between. This CDR3 is built from 15 residues. From germline, CDR1 is MNHEY and CDR2 SMNVEV (reference sequence). CDR3 region: CASSLGSGANTEAFF. The DNA for the CDR3 is TGTGCCAGCAGTTTAGGCTCAGGGGCGAACACTGAAGCTTTCTTT.

J is TRBJ1-2 and V is TRBV19, with a tentative D call TRBD1 (5 bases). V lost 1 base to trimming and J lost 3 bases, with 9 bases between them. CDR3 length: 14 residues. From germline, CDR1 is LNHDA and CDR2 SQIVND (reference sequence). The CDR3 loop is CASSIAGFDYGYTF. The DNA for the CDR3 is TGTGCCAGTAGTATAGCAGGGTTCGACTATGGCTACACCTTC.

V gene TRBV28 combines with J gene TRBJ1-3, with D perhaps TRBD1 (6 bases). This CDR3 region has 17 residues. Germline V gene sequence: CDR1 MDHEN, CDR2 SYDVKM. Deletions cut 6 bases from V and 2 bases from J, with 20 bases between. In DNA, the CDR3 is TGTGCCAGCAGGGTACAATGGGGCAGGGGAACTGGAAACACCATATATTTT. Protein sequence: CASRVQWGRGTGNTIYF.

The chain uses TRBV4-2 and TRBJ2-1; D possibly corresponds to TRBD2 (6 bases). Trimming stripped 3 bases from V and 7 bases from J, with 16 bases between. In germline, CDR1 is LGHNA, CDR2 YNFKEQ. The CDR3 has 15 residues. CDR3 sequence: CASSHLSGTGNEQFF. In DNA form, the CDR3 reads TGTGCCAGCAGCCACCTGTCCGGGACTGGGAATGAGCAGTTCTTC.

The chain combines TRBV5-4 with TRBJ2-1, with a weak D call TRBD1 (5 bases). Trimming took 2 bases from V and 4 from J, leaving 13 bases between them. Germline V gene data show CDR1 as SGHNT and CDR2 as YYREEE (reference sequence). The CDR3 spans 15 residues. CDR3 sequence reads: CASSFVQGPYNEQFF. In nucleotides, the CDR3 is TGTGCCAGCAGCTTCGTCCAGGGTCCTTACAATGAGCAGTTCTTC.

This chain links TRBV7-2 with TRBJ1-2; tentatively, D is TRBD1 (5 bases). The V gene's germline CDR1 is SGHTA and CDR2 FQGNSA. V dropped 4 bases and J dropped 2 bases, with 14 bases sitting between them. The CDR3 contains 15 residues. The CDR3 reads CASSSSGVVNYGYTF. The CDR3 region has the DNA TGTGCCAGCAGCTCCTCGGGGGTTGTGAACTATGGCTACACCTTC.

The rearrangement links TRBV5-1 to TRBJ2-3; TRBD2 matches at 9 bases. The V gene end was trimmed by 7 bases and the J gene end by 1 base; junction bases not matched to a gene: 7. Germline V gene sequence: CDR1 SGHRS, CDR2 YFSETQ. The CDR3 has 15 residues. CDR3 nucleotides: TGCGCCAGCTGCAGCGGGGGGCTGCGCACAGATACGCAGTATTTT. Its translation is CASCSGGLRTDTQYF.

The chain links TRBV7-9 to TRBJ1-2, with D maybe TRBD1 (6 bases). Germline values: CDR1 SEHNR, CDR2 FQNEAQ (reference sequence). The CDR3 is 14 residues long. The V end lost 4 bases, the J end lost 2 bases, and 11 bases lay between the germline ends. CDR3 nucleotide sequence: TGTGCCAGCAGCTGGGCGGGGGCAAACTATGGCTACACCTTC. Protein product: CASSWAGANYGYTF. Variable domain in full (rest from reference TRBV7-9 and TRBJ1-2): DTGVSQNPRHKITKRGQNVTFRCDPISEHNRLYWYRQTLGQGPEFLTYFQNEAQLEKSRLLSDRFSAERPKGSFSTLEIQRTEQGDSAMYLCASSWAGANYGYTFGSGTRLTVV.

This clone was detected once. CDR3 region: CASSPTSGGAHEQFF. DNA for the CDR3: TGTGCCAGCAGCCCTACTAGCGGGGGGGCCCATGAGCAGTTCTTC. The rearrangement uses TRBV7-2 and TRBJ2-1; TRBD2 matches at 13 bases. Germline CDR1 reads SGHTA; CDR2 reads FQGNSA. There are 15 residues in the CDR3. V dropped 5 bases and J dropped 8; count of bases not matched to a gene: 6. Full variable domain (missing parts from reference TRBV7-2 and TRBJ2-1): GAGVSQSPSNKVTEKGKDVELRCDPISGHTALYWYRQSLGQGLEFLIYFQGNSAPDKSGLPSDRFSAERTGGSVSTLTIQRTQQEDSAVYLCASSPTSGGAHEQFFGPGTRLTVL.